This T cell receptor (beta chain) was recovered during a study of blood T cell repertoires in COVID-19. Study context: The United States, Italy and Spain were the sources of the acute and convalescent COVID-19 samples. Sample material is recorded as cDNA or gDNA derived from T cells, B-cell-depleted T cells, or PBMCs.

The junction had 3 bases not matched to a gene; V was cut back by 1 base and J by 0 bases. The CDR3 is made up of 15 amino acids. CDR1 and CDR2 (germline): SNHLY, FYNNEI. Study processing details: How many nucleated cells were present was estimated from reference gene primer amplification. TCRdb keeps only in-frame clones here, not all; method: immunoSEQ multiplex PCR. For V, J and clone size, that table is used; D and trimming come from the DNA. The table records roughly 100,000 clones, approximately 88% of them present only once. Sequencing was performed on peripheral blood. The chain carries TRBV2 and TRBJ2-7, with TRBD1 identical over 7 bases. The TCR comes from a man of 80 years or more with acute or convalescent COVID-19. The CDR3 here is CASSEEAGGSYEQYF. CDR3 nucleotide sequence: TGTGCCAGCAGTGAAGAGGCAGGGGGCTCCTACGAGCAGTACTTC. Variable domain in full (rest from reference TRBV2 and TRBJ2-7): EPEVTQTPSHQVTQMGQEVILRCVPISNHLYFYWYRQILGQKVEFLVSFYNNEISEKSEIFDDQFSVERPDGSNFTLKIRSTKLEDSAMYFCASSEEAGGSYEQYFGPGTRLTVT.